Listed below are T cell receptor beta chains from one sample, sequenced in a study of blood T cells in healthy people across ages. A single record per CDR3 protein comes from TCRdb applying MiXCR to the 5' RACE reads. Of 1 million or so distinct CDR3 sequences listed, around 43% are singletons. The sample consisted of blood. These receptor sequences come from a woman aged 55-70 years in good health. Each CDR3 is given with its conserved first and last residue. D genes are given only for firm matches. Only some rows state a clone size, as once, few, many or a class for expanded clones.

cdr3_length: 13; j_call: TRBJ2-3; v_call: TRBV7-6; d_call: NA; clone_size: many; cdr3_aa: CASSLVGSDTQYF; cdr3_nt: TGTGCCAGCAGCTTAGTAGGTTCAGATACGCAGTATTTT
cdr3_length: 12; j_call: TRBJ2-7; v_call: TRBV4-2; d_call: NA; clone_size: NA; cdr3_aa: CASSHAGTEQYF; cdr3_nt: TGTGCCAGCAGCCACGCCGGGACAGAGCAGTACTTC
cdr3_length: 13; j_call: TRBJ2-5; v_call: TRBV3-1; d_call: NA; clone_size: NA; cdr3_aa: CASERENQETQYF; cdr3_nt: TGTGCCAGCGAAAGGGAAAACCAAGAGACCCAGTACTTC
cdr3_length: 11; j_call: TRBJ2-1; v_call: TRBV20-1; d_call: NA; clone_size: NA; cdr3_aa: CSVQVRGEQFF; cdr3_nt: TGCAGTGTTCAGGTACGGGGTGAGCAGTTCTTC
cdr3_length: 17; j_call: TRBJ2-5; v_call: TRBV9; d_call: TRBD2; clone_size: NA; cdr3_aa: CASSVAPSGLLQETQYF; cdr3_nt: TGTGCCAGCAGCGTAGCGCCTAGCGGACTCCTCCAAGAGACCCAGTACTTC
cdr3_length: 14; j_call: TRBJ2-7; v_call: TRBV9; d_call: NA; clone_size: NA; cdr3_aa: CANSVDSGSYEQYF; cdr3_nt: TGTGCCAACAGCGTGGATTCCGGTTCCTACGAGCAGTACTTC
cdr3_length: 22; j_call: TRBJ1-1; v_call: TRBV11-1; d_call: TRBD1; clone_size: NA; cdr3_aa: CASSLKWSGQSTQPGDNTEAFF; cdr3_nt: TGTGCCAGCAGCTTAAAGTGGTCGGGACAGTCAACACAACCGGGGGACAACACTGAAGCTTTCTTT
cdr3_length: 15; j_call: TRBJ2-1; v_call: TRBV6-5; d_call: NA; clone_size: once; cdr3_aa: CASRRPGGLYNEQFF; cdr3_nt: TGTGCCAGCAGGCGTCCCGGAGGCCTTTACAATGAGCAGTTCTTC
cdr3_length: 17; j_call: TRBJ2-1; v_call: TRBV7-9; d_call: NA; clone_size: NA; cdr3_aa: CASSLPGLKSSYNEQFF; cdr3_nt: TGTGCCAGCAGCTTACCCGGGCTAAAGAGCTCCTACAATGAGCAGTTCTTC
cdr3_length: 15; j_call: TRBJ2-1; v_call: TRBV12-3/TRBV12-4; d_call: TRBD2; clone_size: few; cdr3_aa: CASRTRAGGSNEQFF; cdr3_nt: TGTGCCAGCAGGACGCGAGCGGGAGGTAGCAATGAGCAGTTCTTC
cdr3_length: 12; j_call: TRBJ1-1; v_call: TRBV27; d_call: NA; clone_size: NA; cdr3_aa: CASRGGSTEAFF; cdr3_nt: TGTGCCAGCAGGGGGGGTAGCACTGAAGCTTTCTTT
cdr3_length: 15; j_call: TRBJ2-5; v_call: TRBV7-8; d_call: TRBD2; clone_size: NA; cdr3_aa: CTSNFPGLAGETQYF; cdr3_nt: TGTACCAGCAACTTCCCGGGACTAGCGGGAGAGACCCAGTACTTC
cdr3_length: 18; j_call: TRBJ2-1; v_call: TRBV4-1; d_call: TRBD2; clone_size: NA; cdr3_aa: CASSQDNAVETSFKREFF; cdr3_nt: TGCGCCAGCAGCCAAGATAATGCGGTGGAGACTAGCTTTAAAAGGGAGTTCTTC
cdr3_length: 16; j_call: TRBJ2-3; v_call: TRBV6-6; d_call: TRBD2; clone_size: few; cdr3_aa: CASSFFGTRSTDTQYF; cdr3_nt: TGTGCCAGCAGCTTTTTCGGGACTAGGAGCACAGATACGCAGTATTTT
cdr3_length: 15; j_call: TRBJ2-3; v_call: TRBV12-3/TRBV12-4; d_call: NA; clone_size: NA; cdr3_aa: CASSLGGARSDTQYF; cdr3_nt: TGTGCCAGCAGTTTAGGGGGGGCGCGGTCAGATACGCAGTATTTT
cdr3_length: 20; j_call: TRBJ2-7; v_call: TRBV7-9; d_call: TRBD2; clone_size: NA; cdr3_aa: CASSLIGASGTTSSYNEQYF; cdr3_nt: TGTGCCAGCAGCTTAATTGGGGCTAGCGGGACCACGAGCTCCTACAATGAGCAGTACTTC
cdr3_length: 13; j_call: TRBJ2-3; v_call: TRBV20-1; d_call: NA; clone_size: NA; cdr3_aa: CSASFDYTDTQYF; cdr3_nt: TGCAGCGCTAGTTTCGATTACACAGATACGCAGTATTTT
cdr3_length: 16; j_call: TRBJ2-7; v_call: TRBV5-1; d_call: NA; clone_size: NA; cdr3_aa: CASSRVGGASENQQYF; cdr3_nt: TGCGCCAGCAGCAGGGTGGGGGGTGCCTCAGAGAATCAGCAGTACTTC
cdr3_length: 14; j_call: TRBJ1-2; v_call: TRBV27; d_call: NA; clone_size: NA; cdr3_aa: CASSLRREGYGYTF; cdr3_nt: TGTGCCAGCAGTTTAAGGCGGGAGGGCTATGGCTACACCTTC
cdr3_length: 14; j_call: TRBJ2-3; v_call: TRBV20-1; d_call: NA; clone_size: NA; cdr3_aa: CSARPSYTTDTQYF; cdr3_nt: TGCAGTGCTAGACCTTCCTATACCACAGATACGCAGTATTTT
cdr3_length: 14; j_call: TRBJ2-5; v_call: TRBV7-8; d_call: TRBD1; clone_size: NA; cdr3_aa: CASNTQGDQETQYF; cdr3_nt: TGTGCCAGCAACACGCAGGGGGATCAAGAGACCCAGTACTTC
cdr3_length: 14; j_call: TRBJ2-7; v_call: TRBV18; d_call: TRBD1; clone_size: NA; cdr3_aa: CASSPRDSAYEQYF; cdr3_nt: TGTGCCAGCTCACCAAGGGACAGTGCCTACGAGCAGTACTTC
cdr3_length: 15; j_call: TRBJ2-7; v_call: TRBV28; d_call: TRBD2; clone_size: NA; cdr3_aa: CASSGTSGEKYEQYF; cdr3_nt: TGTGCCAGCAGTGGGACTAGCGGGGAAAAGTACGAGCAGTACTTC
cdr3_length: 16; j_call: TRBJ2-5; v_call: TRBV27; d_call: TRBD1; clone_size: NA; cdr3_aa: CASSSLRDRGRETQYF; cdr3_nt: TGTGCCAGCAGTTCGCTCCGGGACAGGGGGCGAGAGACCCAGTACTTC
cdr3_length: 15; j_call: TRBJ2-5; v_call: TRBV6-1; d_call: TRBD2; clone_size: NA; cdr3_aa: CASSEAETSPETQYF; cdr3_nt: TGTGCCAGCAGTGAAGCGGAGACTAGCCCAGAGACCCAGTACTTC
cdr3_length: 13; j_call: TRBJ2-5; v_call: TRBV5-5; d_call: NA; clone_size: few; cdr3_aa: CASDPGDGGTQYF; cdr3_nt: TGTGCCAGCGATCCTGGGGATGGGGGGACCCAGTACTTC
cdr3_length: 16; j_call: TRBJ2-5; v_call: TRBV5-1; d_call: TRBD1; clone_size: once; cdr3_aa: CASSLFPGGRGETQYF; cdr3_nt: TGCGCCAGCAGCTTGTTTCCAGGGGGCAGAGGAGAGACCCAGTACTTC
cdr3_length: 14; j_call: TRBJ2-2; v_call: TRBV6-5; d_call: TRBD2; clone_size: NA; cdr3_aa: CASSRGVEAGELFF; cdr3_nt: TGTGCCAGCAGTCGGGGGGTCGAGGCCGGGGAGCTGTTTTTT
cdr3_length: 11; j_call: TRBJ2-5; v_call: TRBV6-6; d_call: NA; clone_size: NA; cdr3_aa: CASSELTSQYF; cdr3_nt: TGTGCCAGCAGTGAGTTAACGTCCCAGTACTTC
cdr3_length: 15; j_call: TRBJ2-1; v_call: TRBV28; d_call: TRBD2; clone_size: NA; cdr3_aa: CASSFTTSGRNEQFF; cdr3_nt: TGTGCCAGCAGTTTTACGACTAGCGGGAGGAATGAGCAGTTCTTC
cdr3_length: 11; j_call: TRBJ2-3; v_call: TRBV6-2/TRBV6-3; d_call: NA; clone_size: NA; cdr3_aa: CASSRTKAQYF; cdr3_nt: TGTGCCAGCAGCAGGACTAAAGCGCAGTATTTT
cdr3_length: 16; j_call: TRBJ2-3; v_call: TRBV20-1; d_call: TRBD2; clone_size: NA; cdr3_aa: CSAGTSGGSSTDTQYF; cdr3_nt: TGCAGTGCCGGGACTAGCGGAGGTTCTAGCACAGATACGCAGTATTTT
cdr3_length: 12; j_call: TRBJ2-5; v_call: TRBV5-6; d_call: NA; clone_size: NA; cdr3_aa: CASSLLRGAQYF; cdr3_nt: TGTGCCAGCAGCTTGCTCCGGGGCGCCCAGTACTTC
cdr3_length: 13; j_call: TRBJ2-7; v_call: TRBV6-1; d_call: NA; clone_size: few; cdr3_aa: CASMGSPADEQYF; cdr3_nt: TGTGCCAGCATGGGCTCCCCGGCGGACGAGCAGTACTTC
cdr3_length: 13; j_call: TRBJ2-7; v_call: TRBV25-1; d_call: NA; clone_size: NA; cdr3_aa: CASTGPGLNEQYF; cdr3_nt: TGTGCCAGCACCGGGCCGGGACTTAACGAGCAGTACTTC
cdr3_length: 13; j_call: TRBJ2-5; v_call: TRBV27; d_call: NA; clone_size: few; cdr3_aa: CASSFGSVETQYF; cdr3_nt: TGTGCCAGCAGTTTTGGGAGTGTAGAGACCCAGTACTTC
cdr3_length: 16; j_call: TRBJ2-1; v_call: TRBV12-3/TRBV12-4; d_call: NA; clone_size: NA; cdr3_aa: CAGSSRQDSNGNEQFF; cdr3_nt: TGTGCCGGCAGCTCAAGACAGGATTCTAACGGCAATGAGCAGTTCTTC
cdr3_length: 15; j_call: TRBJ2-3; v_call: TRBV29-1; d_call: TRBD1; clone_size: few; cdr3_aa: CSVEFGTGSTDTQYF; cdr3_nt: TGCAGCGTTGAATTTGGGACAGGGAGCACAGATACGCAGTATTTT
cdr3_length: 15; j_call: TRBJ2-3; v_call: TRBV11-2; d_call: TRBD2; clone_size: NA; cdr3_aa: CASSPRGGRTDTQYF; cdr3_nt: TGTGCCAGCAGCCCGCGGGGCGGGAGGACAGATACGCAGTATTTT
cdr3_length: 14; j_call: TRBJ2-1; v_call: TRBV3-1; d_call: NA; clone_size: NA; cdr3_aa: CASSQDSRGHEQFF; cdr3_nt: TGTGCCAGCAGCCAAGATAGCCGGGGACATGAGCAGTTCTTC
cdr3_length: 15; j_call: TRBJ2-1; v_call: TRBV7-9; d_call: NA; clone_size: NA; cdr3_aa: CASSLVETICNEQFF; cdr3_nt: TGTGCCAGCAGCTTAGTTGAGACTATCTGCAATGAGCAGTTCTTC
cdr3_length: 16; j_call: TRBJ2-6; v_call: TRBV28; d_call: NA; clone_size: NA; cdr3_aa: CASTSGTPSGANVLTF; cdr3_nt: TGTGCCAGCACTTCCGGGACACCTTCTGGGGCCAACGTCCTGACTTTC
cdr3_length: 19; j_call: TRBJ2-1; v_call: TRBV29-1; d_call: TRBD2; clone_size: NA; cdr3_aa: CSVGSTRGLAGSPHNEQFF; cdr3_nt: TGCAGCGTTGGATCCACCCGGGGGCTAGCGGGATCACCCCACAATGAGCAGTTCTTC
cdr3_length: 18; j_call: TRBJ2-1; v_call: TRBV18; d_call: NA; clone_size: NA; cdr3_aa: CASSKREGTGGSYNEQFF; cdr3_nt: TGTGCCAGCTCAAAACGCGAGGGCACCGGGGGCTCCTACAATGAGCAGTTCTTC
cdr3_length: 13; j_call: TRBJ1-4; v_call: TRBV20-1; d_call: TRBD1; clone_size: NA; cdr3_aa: CSALRQGREKLFF; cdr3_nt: TGCAGTGCTCTCAGACAGGGGAGGGAAAAACTGTTTTTT